This T cell receptor (beta chain) was identified in a study of cytomegalovirus exposure and HLA in healthy donors. Findings and limits, study-wide: The study designated some 180 TCR beta chains cytomegalovirus-associated.

The table came from immunoSEQ multiplex PCR; TCRdb's copy has only in-frame clones and leaves some out. The repertoire includes tens of thousands of clones, approximately 90% of them detected once, and approximately 3.4% sits in the top ten. Comment on this clone: Its antigen is not known.

The CDR3 is made up of 15 amino acids. J was trimmed by 6 bases and V by 1 base; bases with no gene match: 2. The V gene's germline CDR1 is SGHTA and CDR2 FQGNSA. The sequence came from a man aged 18 to 29 in good health and CMV-seronegative. The chain has TRBV7-2 and TRBJ2-7; 14 positions match TRBD2. The sample taken for sequencing was PBMCs. The CDR3 loop reads CASSLEGLAGAEQYF. The DNA of the CDR3 is TGTGCCAGCAGCTTAGAGGGACTAGCGGGAGCCGAGCAGTACTTC.